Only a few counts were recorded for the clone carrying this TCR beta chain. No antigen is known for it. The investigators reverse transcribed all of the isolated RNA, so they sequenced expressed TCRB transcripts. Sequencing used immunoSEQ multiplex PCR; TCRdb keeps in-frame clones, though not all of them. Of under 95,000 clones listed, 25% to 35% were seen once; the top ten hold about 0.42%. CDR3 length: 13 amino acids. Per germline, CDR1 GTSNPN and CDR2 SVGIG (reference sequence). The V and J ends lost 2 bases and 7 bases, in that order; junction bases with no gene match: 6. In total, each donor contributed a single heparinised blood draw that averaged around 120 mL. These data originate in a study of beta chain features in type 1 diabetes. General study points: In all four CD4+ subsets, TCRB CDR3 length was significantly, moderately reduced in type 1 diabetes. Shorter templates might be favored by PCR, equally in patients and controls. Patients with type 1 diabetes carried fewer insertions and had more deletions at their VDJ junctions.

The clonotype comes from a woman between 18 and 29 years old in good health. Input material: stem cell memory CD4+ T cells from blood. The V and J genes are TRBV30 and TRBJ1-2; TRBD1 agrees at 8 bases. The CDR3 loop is CAWSLTGGTGYTF. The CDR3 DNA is TGTGCCTGGAGTCTTACAGGGGGAACTGGCTACACCTTC.